This T cell receptor (beta chain) comes out of a study of blood T cell repertoires in COVID-19. Study overall: Material from acute and convalescent COVID-19 was sourced from the United States, Italy and Spain. Sample material is recorded as cDNA or gDNA derived from T cells, B-cell-depleted T cells, or PBMCs.

V gave up 4 bases and J gave up 4 bases, with 11 bases separating them. The CDR3 has 13 amino acids. Germline assignment: CDR1 SGHDN and CDR2 FVKESK. As originally analysed: Amplification with reference gene primers provided the estimates of nucleated cell counts. Clones were read by immunoSEQ multiplex PCR, and TCRdb kept only the in-frame ones, dropping some. The DNA gave D and trimming, while V, J and clone size come from that table. The profile covers around 220,000 clones, with approximately 87% appearing a single time and 2.2% taken by the ten largest. The V and J genes are TRBV14 and TRBJ2-7, with D maybe TRBD2 (6 bases). Sequenced sample: peripheral blood. This receptor was obtained from a woman in her forties or fifties with acute or convalescent COVID-19. The CDR3 sequence is CASSRAGKYEQYF. The CDR3 region has the DNA TGTGCCAGCAGCCGTGCGGGGAAGTACGAGCAGTACTTC.